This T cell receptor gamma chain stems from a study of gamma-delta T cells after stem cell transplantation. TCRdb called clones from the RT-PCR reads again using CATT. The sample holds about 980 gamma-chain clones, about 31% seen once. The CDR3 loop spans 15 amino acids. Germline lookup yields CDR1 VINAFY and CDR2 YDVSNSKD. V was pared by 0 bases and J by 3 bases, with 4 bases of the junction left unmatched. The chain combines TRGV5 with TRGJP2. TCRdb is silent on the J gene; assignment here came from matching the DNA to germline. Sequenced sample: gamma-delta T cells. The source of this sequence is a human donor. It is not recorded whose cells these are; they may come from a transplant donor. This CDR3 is CATWDRQRSDWIKTF. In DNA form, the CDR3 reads TGTGCCACCTGGGACAGGCAACGTAGTGATTGGATCAAGACGTTT.